This T cell receptor beta chain was sequenced during a study of cytomegalovirus exposure and HLA in healthy donors. Study-wide results and limits: Per a prior analysis, the majority of TCR beta V segments were productive roughly 87% or roughly 30% of the time. Other equally common chains were less clonally expanded than HLA-associated TCR beta chains, a later analysis showed. Most of the CMV-associated TCR beta chains (in a later analysis) appeared to be HLA-restricted.

The CDR3 runs to 16 residues. The V segment lost 4 bases and the J segment 2 bases; nucleotides outside the gene matches: 9. Germline V gene data show CDR1 as GTSNPN and CDR2 as SVGIG (reference sequence). The PCR employed 60 Vbeta primers together with 13 Jbeta primers. Source study methods: In a later analysis, 80 million or so unique TCR beta chains included roughly 11 million shared by two or more donors. TCRdb's table, derived via immunoSEQ multiplex PCR, lists solely in-frame clones and lacks some. V and J calls plus clone size are reproduced from that table; the DNA served to infer D and trimming. The data show fewer than 150,000 clones, with about 80% seen just once and around 3.6% held by the top ten. A word on this clone: No antigen is known for it.

The gene calls are TRBV30 and TRBJ2-3; TRBD1 matches 10 bases. Sequencing used PBMCs. The sequence came from a man aged 18 to 29 in good health and CMV-seronegative. CDR3 in amino acids: CAWIYAGTGATDTQYF. The CDR3 coding sequence is TGTGCCTGGATCTACGCCGGGACAGGGGCCACAGATACGCAGTATTTT.